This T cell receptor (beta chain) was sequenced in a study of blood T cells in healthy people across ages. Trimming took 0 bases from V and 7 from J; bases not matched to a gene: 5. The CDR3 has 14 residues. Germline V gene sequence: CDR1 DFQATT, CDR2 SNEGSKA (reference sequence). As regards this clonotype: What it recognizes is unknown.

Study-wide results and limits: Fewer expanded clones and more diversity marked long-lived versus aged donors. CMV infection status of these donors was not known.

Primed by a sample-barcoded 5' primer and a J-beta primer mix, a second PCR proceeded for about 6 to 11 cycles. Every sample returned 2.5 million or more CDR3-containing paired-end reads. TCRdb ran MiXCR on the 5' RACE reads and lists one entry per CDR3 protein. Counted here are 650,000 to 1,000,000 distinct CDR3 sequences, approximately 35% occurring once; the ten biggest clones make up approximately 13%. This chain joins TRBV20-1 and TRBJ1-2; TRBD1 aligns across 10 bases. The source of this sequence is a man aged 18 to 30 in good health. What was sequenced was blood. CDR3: CSARDPGQGGGYTF. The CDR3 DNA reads TGCAGTGCTAGAGATCCAGGACAGGGGGGTGGCTACACCTTC.